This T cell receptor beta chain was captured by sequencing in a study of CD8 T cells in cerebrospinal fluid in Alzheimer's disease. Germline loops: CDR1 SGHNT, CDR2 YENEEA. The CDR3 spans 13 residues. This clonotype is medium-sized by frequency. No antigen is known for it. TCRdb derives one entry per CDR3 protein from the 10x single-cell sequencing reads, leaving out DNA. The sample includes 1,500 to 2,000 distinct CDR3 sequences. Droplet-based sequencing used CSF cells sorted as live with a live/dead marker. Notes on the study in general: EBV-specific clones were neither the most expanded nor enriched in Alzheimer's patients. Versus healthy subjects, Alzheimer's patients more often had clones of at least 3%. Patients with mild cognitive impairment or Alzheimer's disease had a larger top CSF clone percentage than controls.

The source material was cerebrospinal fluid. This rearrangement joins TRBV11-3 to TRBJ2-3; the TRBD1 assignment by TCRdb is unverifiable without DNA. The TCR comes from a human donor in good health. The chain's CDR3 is CASSSGGTDTQYF.